The 25 T cell receptor beta chains listed next were all sequenced from one sample in a study of blood T cell repertoires in COVID-19. Profiling relied on immunoSEQ multiplex PCR, and the TCRdb table lists in-frame clones only, not all of them. The table shows about 99,000 clones, with about 90% occurring only once. Sequencing was performed on peripheral blood. The origin of the receptors is a man aged 50-60 years with COVID-19, enrolled during active disease.

This chain uses TRBV11-3 with TRBJ2-1, with 7 nucleotides matching TRBD1. Per germline, CDR1 SGHNT and CDR2 YENEEA. The length of the CDR3 is 15 residues. V gave up 5 bases and J gave up 9 bases; unmatched junction bases: 13. DNA for the CDR3: TGTGCCAGCAGCGAGGGGGCAATTGGCCGAGGTGAGCAGTTCTTC. Its protein is CASSEGAIGRGEQFF.

In its sample, this clone was seen a few times. This rearrangement joins TRBV4-3 to TRBJ1-4; no clear D gene. Trimming took off 0 bases at V and 8 bases at J, with 13 bases between the two ends. Germline CDR1 reads LGHNA; CDR2 reads YSLEER. The CDR3 contains 15 residues. The CDR3 region has the DNA TGCGCCAGCAGCCAAGAAGGGAGGAGGAAAGAAAAACTGTTTTTT. It specifies CASSQEGRRKEKLFF.

The chain recombines TRBV6-5 with TRBJ2-3; the D is unclear. CDR1 and CDR2 from the germline V gene are MNHEY and SVGAGI. The CDR3 runs 16 residues. V gave up 0 bases and J gave up 2 bases, with 12 bases separating them. The CDR3 protein is CASSYSSKAHTDTQYF. The CDR3 nucleotides are TGTGCCAGCAGTTACTCTAGCAAGGCGCACACAGATACGCAGTATTTT.

The chain links TRBV5-1 to TRBJ1-1, with 7 bases aligning to TRBD1. Germline V lookup: CDR1 SGHRS, CDR2 YFSETQ. The CDR3 length is 16 residues. Losses at the gene ends were 4 bases for V and 6 bases for J; bases not matched to a gene: 15. The CDR3 region has the DNA TGCGCCAGCAGCCCGACGATACAGGGGTCCCACGCTGAAGCTTTCTTT. Protein: CASSPTIQGSHAEAFF. The full variable domain, rest sourced from reference TRBV5-1 and TRBJ1-1, is KAGVTQTPRYLIKTRGQQVTLSCSPISGHRSVSWYQQTPGQGLQFLFEYFSETQRNKGNFPGRFSGRQFSNSRSEMNVSTLELGDSALYLCASSPTIQGSHAEAFFGQGTRLTVV.

This chain connects TRBV7-2 to TRBJ1-2, with TRBD1 as a possible D gene (5 bases). The germline V gene has CDR1 SGHTA and CDR2 FQGNSA. The CDR3 extends over 13 amino acids. V lost 5 bases and J lost 2, with 9 bases in between. CDR3 sequence: CASSQGANYGYTF. CDR3 DNA: TGTGCCAGCAGCCAAGGGGCCAACTATGGCTACACCTTC.

The chain carries TRBV30 and TRBJ1-1; D is ambiguous. This CDR3 region has 13 residues. The germline gives CDR1 GTSNPN, CDR2 SVGIG (reference sequence). Trimming removed 5 bases at V and 3 bases at J, with 13 bases between. CDR3 region: CAWARVEYTEAFF. CDR3 sequence (DNA): TGTGCCTGGGCGAGGGTGGAGTACACTGAAGCTTTCTTT.

This clone occurred a few times. The chain joins TRBV6-5 to TRBJ1-3; 7 nucleotides line up with TRBD1. Germline V gene data show CDR1 as MNHEY and CDR2 as SVGAGI. CDR3 length equals 15 residues. V was clipped by 10 bases and J by 5 bases; unmatched bases: 14. The CDR3: CATAGSGQSRNTIYF. The CDR3 DNA follows: TGTGCCACAGCTGGGTCGGGACAGTCTAGAAACACCATATATTTT.

This chain connects TRBV7-8 to TRBJ1-3, with D uncertain. Germline lookup yields CDR1 SGHVS and CDR2 FQNEAQ. V shed 2 bases and J shed 0 bases, with 8 bases lying between them. The CDR3 is 15 amino acids. The CDR3 loop reads CASSLSESSGNTIYF. CDR3 coding DNA: TGTGCCAGCAGCTTAAGCGAAAGCTCTGGAAACACCATATATTTT.

This chain links TRBV5-1 with TRBJ2-7; D is perhaps TRBD2 (5 bases). The ends were cut back, 4 bases at V and 5 bases at J, with 19 bases in the middle. The CDR3 consists of 15 residues. CDR1 SGHRS and CDR2 YFSETQ come from the germline V gene. The CDR3 here is CASSPGVARSNEQYF. The CDR3 nucleotides are TGCGCCAGCAGCCCCGGGGTAGCCCGGTCCAACGAGCAGTACTTC. Full variable domain (rest looked up from reference TRBV5-1 and TRBJ2-7): KAGVTQTPRYLIKTRGQQVTLSCSPISGHRSVSWYQQTPGQGLQFLFEYFSETQRNKGNFPGRFSGRQFSNSRSEMNVSTLELGDSALYLCASSPGVARSNEQYFGPGTRLTVT.

The sample holds one count of this clone. This chain links TRBV5-1 with TRBJ2-7; 10 positions agree with TRBD1. Per germline, CDR1 SGHRS and CDR2 YFSETQ. CDR3 length: 18 amino acids. V trimming: 2 bases; J trimming: 4 bases; junction bases outside the gene matches: 15. The CDR3 loop is CASSFGDRGRLIGYEQYF. The DNA for the CDR3 is TGCGCCAGCAGCTTCGGGGACAGGGGCCGCCTTATCGGATACGAGCAGTACTTC.

V usage is TRBV5-4 and J usage is TRBJ2-7; 7 bases line up with TRBD1. Germline-derived CDR1 and CDR2 are SGHNT and YYREEE (reference sequence). With 0 bases clipped from V and 4 bases from J, the junction kept 7 bases outside the gene matches. This CDR3 contains 15 residues. CDR3 loop: CASSLGDRVVYEQYF. In DNA, the CDR3 is TGTGCCAGCAGCTTGGGAGACAGGGTGGTTTACGAGCAGTACTTC.

The chain joins TRBV11-2 to TRBJ2-2; D is perhaps TRBD2 (6 bases). This CDR3 region has 16 residues. The V end lost 3 bases, the J end lost 4 bases, and 15 bases lay between the germline ends. CDR1 SGHAT and CDR2 FQNNGV come from the germline V gene. The DNA for the CDR3 is TGTGCCAGCAGCTTCGTAAATAGCGGAAGCACCGGGGAGCTGTTTTTT. Its translation is CASSFVNSGSTGELFF.

The chain combines TRBV6-2 or TRBV6-3 with TRBJ1-5; TRBD1 matches 8 bases. The germline V gene has CDR1 MNHEY and CDR2 SVGEGT. The CDR3 is 14 residues long. V lost 4 bases, J lost 3 bases, and 2 bases stayed unmatched. The CDR3: CASSWTGPNQPQHF. The CDR3 coding sequence is TGTGCCAGCAGTTGGACAGGGCCCAATCAGCCCCAGCATTTT.

The V and J genes are TRBV5-4 and TRBJ2-1; D may be TRBD1 (6 bases). Germline V gives CDR1 SGHNT, CDR2 YYREEE (reference sequence). The CDR3 covers 16 residues. The germline V and J ends were trimmed by 0 bases and 4 bases, with 14 bases remaining between them. CDR3 protein: CASSLGVQGPYNEQFF. The CDR3 DNA sequence: TGTGCCAGCAGCTTGGGGGTACAGGGCCCTTACAATGAGCAGTTCTTC. The variable domain in full, completed from reference TRBV5-4 and TRBJ2-1, reads ETGVTQSPTHLIKTRGQQVTLRCSSQSGHNTVSWYQQALGQGPQFIFQYYREEENGRGNFPPRFSGLQFPNYSSELNVNALELDDSALYLCASSLGVQGPYNEQFFGPGTRLTVL.

J is TRBJ1-5 and V is TRBV19, with 8 positions matching TRBD1. The junction had 14 bases not matched to a gene; V was cut back by 6 bases and J by 7 bases. The CDR3 length is 16 residues. CDR1 is LNHDA, CDR2 SQIVND, per germline (reference sequence). The CDR3 nucleotides are TGTGCCAGTAGACCTGAACTGGCAGGGGGCTTGCAGCCCCAGCATTTT. It translates to CASRPELAGGLQPQHF.

The chain recombines TRBV7-9 with TRBJ1-4; D is unresolved. The CDR3 consists of 16 residues. Trimming cost V 1 base and J 2 bases, with 11 bases left between them. Germline CDR1 reads SEHNR; CDR2 reads FQNEAQ (reference sequence). In nucleotides, the CDR3 is TGTGCCAGCAGCTTAGGGTCGCTGAGGACTAATGAAAAACTGTTTTTT. Translated, it gives CASSLGSLRTNEKLFF.

The V call is TRBV19, the J call TRBJ2-7, with 8 nucleotides matching TRBD1. The CDR3 has 14 amino acids. The V gene end was trimmed by 5 bases and the J gene end by 2 bases; junction bases not matched to a gene: 5. Germline CDR1 reads LNHDA; CDR2 reads SQIVND (reference sequence). CDR3 protein: CASSPDRDTYEQYF. CDR3 nucleotide sequence: TGTGCCAGTAGTCCGGACAGGGATACCTACGAGCAGTACTTC.

This chain links TRBV6-6 with TRBJ1-6; a possible D gene is TRBD1 (6 bases). This CDR3 is built from 14 residues. Germline V gene sequence: CDR1 MNHNY, CDR2 SVGAGI (reference sequence). Trimming left V 2 bases short and J 8 bases short, with 10 bases between. The DNA of the CDR3 is TGTGCCAGCAGTTACGCCAGGGGACATTCACCCCTCCACTTT. This encodes CASSYARGHSPLHF.

Notes on this clone: In the same sample, other DNA sequences code for this CDR3. J is TRBJ1-5 and V is TRBV11-2; no clear D gene. The CDR3 sequence is 13 residues long. Trimming took off 0 bases at V and 7 bases at J, with 7 bases between the two ends. The germline V gene has CDR1 SGHAT and CDR2 FQNNGV. CDR3 in DNA: TGTGCCAGCAGCTTAGACCGGAGCCAGCCCCAGCATTTT. Its protein product is CASSLDRSQPQHF. Full variable domain (rest looked up from reference TRBV11-2 and TRBJ1-5): EAGVAQSPRYKIIEKRQSVAFWCNPISGHATLYWYQQILGQGPKLLIQFQNNGVVDDSQLPKDRFSAERLKGVDSTLKIQPAKLEDSAVYLCASSLDRSQPQHFGDGTRLSIL.

The rearrangement joins TRBV2 to TRBJ1-6; D gene unclear. CDR1 SNHLY and CDR2 FYNNEI come from the germline V gene. The germline V and J ends were trimmed by 3 bases and 6 bases, with 3 bases remaining between them. This CDR3 spans 12 amino acids. The CDR3 DNA sequence: TGTGCCAGCAGTGACCTTAATTCACCCCTCCACTTT. Its translation: CASSDLNSPLHF.

The gene calls are TRBV5-1 and TRBJ1-2; 7 nucleotides line up with TRBD1. V gave up 0 bases and J gave up 8 bases; unmatched junction bases: 7. CDR3 length: 14 residues. Germline lookup yields CDR1 SGHRS and CDR2 YFSETQ. The CDR3, as DNA: TGCGCCAGCAGCTTGGCCTTAACAGGGGAAGGCTACACCTTC. Amino acid sequence: CASSLALTGEGYTF.

The chain has TRBV19 and TRBJ1-4; D unresolved. V gave up 5 bases and J gave up 6 bases, with 10 bases separating them. This CDR3 is 13 amino acids long. CDR1 and CDR2 (germline): LNHDA, SQIVND (reference sequence). In DNA form, the CDR3 reads TGTGCCAGTAGTGGAGGTGTTGATGAAAAACTGTTTTTT. This gives the protein CASSGGVDEKLFF.

The chain joins TRBV18 to TRBJ2-3, with 13 bases fitting TRBD2. The V gene end was trimmed by 3 bases and the J gene end by 4 bases; junction bases not matched to a gene: 1. Germline V CDR1 and CDR2: KGHSH, LQKENI. The CDR3 is 15 amino acids. CDR3 protein: CASSPGLAGSDTQYF. CDR3 nucleotide sequence: TGTGCCAGCTCACCGGGACTAGCGGGGTCAGATACGCAGTATTTT.

The chain recombines TRBV5-4 with TRBJ1-1; TRBD1 aligns across 7 bases. This CDR3 region has 16 residues. Germline V CDR1 and CDR2: SGHNT, YYREEE (reference sequence). The V gene end was trimmed by 0 bases and the J gene end by 5 bases; junction bases not matched to a gene: 10. CDR3 protein: CASSLDLQGIGTEAFF. As DNA, the CDR3 is TGTGCCAGCAGCTTGGACTTACAGGGGATTGGAACTGAAGCTTTCTTT.

The J gene is TRBJ1-1, the V gene TRBV18, with TRBD1 identical over 9 bases. Trimming cost V 3 bases and J 5 bases; bases outside gene matches: 10. The germline V gene has CDR1 KGHSH and CDR2 LQKENI. CDR3 length equals 16 residues. The DNA of the CDR3 is TGTGCCAGCTCACCCTCCGGGACAGGGACTAATACTGAAGCTTTCTTT. Amino acid sequence: CASSPSGTGTNTEAFF.